This passage covers 3 T cell receptor beta chains from one sample sequenced in a study of T cell responses to AZD1222 COVID-19 vaccine. Only in-frame clones appear in the TCRdb table, and some are missing; sequencing was by immunoSEQ multiplex PCR. The repertoire holds some 120,000 clones, with about 90% as singletons. The specimen was peripheral blood, collected on day 0 of AZD1222 vaccination. The receptors come from an adult in good health.

The chain combines TRBV27 with TRBJ2-5; possibly TRBD1 for D (7 bases). Germline V gene lookup returns CDR1 MNHEY and CDR2 SMNVEV (reference sequence). This CDR3 is built from 15 residues. The V end lost 3 bases, the J end lost 2 bases, and 13 bases lay between the germline ends. CDR3 sequence: CASSFGGGSQETQYF. The CDR3 nucleotides read TGTGCCAGCAGTTTTGGAGGGGGCAGTCAAGAGACCCAGTACTTC.

The chain combines TRBV4-1 with TRBJ1-3; D uncertain. V lost 1 base, J lost 0 bases, and 13 bases lay in between. CDR1 and CDR2 from the germline V gene are MGHRA and YSYEKL. This CDR3 region has 17 residues. The CDR3 nucleotides are TGCGCCAGCAGCCAAGGGACGGGCACGCACTCTGGAAACACCATATATTTT. This codes for CASSQGTGTHSGNTIYF.

This chain links TRBV28 with TRBJ1-2; 9 nucleotides match TRBD1. Germline V lookup: CDR1 MDHEN, CDR2 SYDVKM. The CDR3 covers 17 residues. V gave up 4 bases and J gave up 0 bases; unmatched junction bases: 9. CDR3 nucleotide sequence: TGTGCCAGCAGTTCCCCCTGGGACAGGGTTTCTAACTATGGCTACACCTTC. Protein product: CASSSPWDRVSNYGYTF.